These 23 T cell receptor beta chains were sequenced from one sample in a study of T cell repertoires in cytomegalovirus infection. TCRdb redid the calling of the reads with MiXCR, one entry per CDR3 protein. The sample carries just under 550,000 distinct CDR3 sequences, more than 25% recorded once. Specimen: PBMCs. These receptor sequences come from a human donor in good health (CMV status not recorded). Some clones in this sample may be carry-over from other donors' samples.

This clonotype came up a few times. The chain has TRBV12-3 or TRBV12-4 and TRBJ1-5; no clear D gene. This CDR3 spans 14 amino acids. Trimming pared 7 bases from V and 5 bases from J, leaving 15 bases between. CDR3 DNA sequence: TGTGCCAGCACCTCCATAGAGAATCATCAGCCCCAGCATTTT. It specifies CASTSIENHQPQHF.

A remark on this clonotype: The missing conserved phenylalanine or tryptophan at the end of this CDR3 makes a read error likely. The V and J genes are TRBV19 and TRBJ2-1, with unresolved D. The CDR3 has 13 residues. V was shortened by 8 bases and J by 9 bases, with 17 bases between the two germline ends. Germline V gives CDR1 LNHDA, CDR2 SQIVND (reference sequence). The CDR3 bases are TGTGCCAGTTATCCAGCTTTTAAGGGTGAGCAGTTCTTA. The encoded protein is CASYPAFKGEQFL.

The rearrangement uses TRBV18 and TRBJ2-6; D is ambiguous. The CDR3 runs to 16 residues. Germline V lookup: CDR1 KGHSH, CDR2 LQKENI. Deletions cut 8 bases from V and 2 bases from J, with 16 bases between. The CDR3 coding sequence is TGTGCCAGCGCGATAACGCCCGTAGCTGGGGCCAACGTCCTGACTTTC. This encodes CASAITPVAGANVLTF.

The CDR3 DNA is TGTGCCAGTAGTACGTTAACAGATACGCAGTATTTT. This gives the protein CASSTLTDTQYF. The chain couples TRBV19 to TRBJ2-3; no definite D call. Trimming removed 4 bases from V and 3 bases from J, with 5 bases in between. This CDR3 is built from 12 residues. Germline-derived CDR1 and CDR2 are LNHDA and SQIVND (reference sequence). The complete variable domain, with remaining parts taken from reference TRBV19 and TRBJ2-3, reads DGGITQSPKYLFRKEGQNVTLSCEQNLNHDAMYWYRQDPGQGLRLIYYSQIVNDFQKGDIAEGYSVSREKKESFPLTVTSAQKNPTAFYLCASSTLTDTQYFGPGTRLTVL.

In its sample, this clonotype was seen a few times. This chain connects TRBV19 to TRBJ2-5; a weak D match, TRBD1 (6 bases). The germline V gene has CDR1 LNHDA and CDR2 SQIVND (reference sequence). The CDR3 is 15 amino acids. Trimming took off 5 bases at V and 4 bases at J, with 17 bases between the two ends. The CDR3 DNA reads TGTGCCAGTAGTCTTGTGGGACATCTGGGAGAGACCCAGTACTTC. Encoded protein: CASSLVGHLGETQYF.

The chain combines TRBV4-3 with TRBJ2-2; the D call may be TRBD1 or TRBD2 (5 bases each). This CDR3 contains 14 residues. Germline V gene sequence: CDR1 LGHNA, CDR2 YSLEER. V shed 0 bases and J shed 5 bases, with 7 bases lying between them. In nucleotides, the CDR3 is TGCGCCAGCAGCCAAGATGGGGGTACCGGGGAGCTGTTTTTT. Translation: CASSQDGGTGELFF.

V gene TRBV24-1 combines with J gene TRBJ2-5, with D perhaps TRBD1 (7 bases). The length of the CDR3 is 16 residues. V gave up 3 bases and J gave up 1 base, with 14 bases separating them. Germline CDR1 KGHDR, CDR2 SFDVKD. CDR3 in DNA: TGTGCCACCAGTGATAAAATCAGGGGGGTCCAAGAGACCCAGTACTTC. Its translation is CATSDKIRGVQETQYF.

The rearrangement joins TRBV6-1 to TRBJ2-7; 12 bases fit TRBD2. Germline lookup yields CDR1 MNHNS and CDR2 SASEGT. The CDR3 totals 15 residues. After removal of 4 bases from V and 1 base from J, the junction contained 2 bases not matched to a gene. As DNA, the CDR3 is TGTGCCAGCAGTGTTACTAGCGGGAGGTCCTACGAGCAGTACGTC. This gives the protein CASSVTSGRSYEQYV.

The chain uses TRBV7-2 and TRBJ2-7; D unclear. Deletions cut 4 bases from V and 3 bases from J, with 13 bases between. CDR3 length: 14 residues. Germline CDR1 SGHTA, CDR2 FQGNSA. The CDR3 reads CASSSILGLYEQYF. For the CDR3, the DNA is TGTGCCAGCAGCTCTATCTTGGGCCTCTACGAGCAGTACTTC.

The CDR3 here is CASSPFGGPYEQYF. The CDR3 coding sequence is TGTGCCAGCAGTCCTTTCGGAGGGCCCTACGAGCAGTACTTC. The chain recombines TRBV12-3 or TRBV12-4 with TRBJ2-7, with a weak D call TRBD2 (6 bases). Trimming took off 5 bases at V and 2 bases at J, with 13 bases between the two ends. The CDR3 spans 14 residues.

This clonotype was seen ten or more times. The CDR3 is CASSRRYTGELFF. CDR3 DNA: TGTGCCAGCAGTCGGAGGTACACCGGGGAGCTGTTTTTT. The chain couples TRBV6-1 to TRBJ2-2, with a tentative D call TRBD2 (5 bases). The CDR3 extends over 13 amino acids. V lost 5 bases, J lost 3 bases, and 7 bases lay in between. Germline values: CDR1 MNHNS, CDR2 SASEGT.

This clonotype appeared many times. The rearrangement links TRBV7-9 to TRBJ2-3; D not resolved. This CDR3 comprises 16 residues. V dropped 4 bases and J dropped 0 bases, with 14 bases sitting between them. CDR1 is SEHNR, CDR2 FQNEAQ, per germline (reference sequence). The CDR3 DNA is TGTGCCAGCAGCTCGAACAGAGACGATAGCACAGATACGCAGTATTTT. Its protein is CASSSNRDDSTDTQYF.

The chain is built from TRBV7-6 and TRBJ2-3; D is perhaps TRBD2 (5 bases). Germline V gives CDR1 SGHVS, CDR2 FNYEAQ. This CDR3 is built from 16 residues. The V end was cut by 5 bases, the J end by 0 bases, with 15 bases between. The CDR3 nucleotides read TGTGCCAGCAGCCCTGCGGAGGCCGAGAGCACAGATACGCAGTATTTT. Translating it yields CASSPAEAESTDTQYF.

This clonotype was found a few times. The chain recombines TRBV19 with TRBJ2-3; TRBD1 is a possible D gene (5 bases). Per the germline V gene, CDR1 is LNHDA and CDR2 is SQIVND (reference sequence). The CDR3 contains 16 residues. Trimming took off 3 bases at V and 2 bases at J, with 15 bases between the two ends. CDR3 sequence reads: CASSMMTVVVTDTQYF. In nucleotides, the CDR3 is TGTGCCAGTAGTATGATGACAGTAGTGGTCACAGATACGCAGTATTTT.

The chain carries TRBV19 and TRBJ2-3; the D is unclear. This CDR3 is 14 amino acids long. Germline-derived CDR1 and CDR2 are LNHDA and SQIVND (reference sequence). Trimming pared 6 bases from V and 4 bases from J, leaving 14 bases between. The CDR3 sequence is CASRRKDGADTQYF. In DNA form, the CDR3 reads TGTGCCAGTAGACGGAAGGATGGAGCAGATACGCAGTATTTT.

Many counts were recorded for this clonotype. The chain employs TRBV7-2 and TRBJ1-1; TRBD1 agrees at 8 bases. Germline CDR1 SGHTA, CDR2 FQGNSA. The CDR3 length is 14 residues. J was trimmed by 3 bases and V by 4 bases; bases with no gene match: 4. The CDR3: CASSSGQGYTEAFF. The CDR3 bases are TGTGCCAGCAGCTCAGGACAGGGTTACACTGAAGCTTTCTTT.

As DNA, the CDR3 is TGTGCTAGTGGTCCCCAAACCTCTGGGGCCAACGTCCTGACTTTC. Translated: CASGPQTSGANVLTF. V and J are TRBV12-5 and TRBJ2-6; D unresolved. V was pared by 5 bases and J by 0 bases, with 8 bases between. The CDR3 loop spans 15 amino acids. Germline V lookup: CDR1 LGHNT, CDR2 FRNRAP.

This clonotype has at least ten counts. This chain connects TRBV7-2 to TRBJ1-1, with 7 bases that match TRBD1. J lost 4 bases, V lost 3 bases, and 26 bases had no gene match. This CDR3 comprises 21 residues. The germline V gene encodes CDR1 SGHTA and CDR2 FQGNSA. The CDR3 reads CASSLRGLVFSGAQSGTEAFF. CDR3 bases: TGTGCCAGCAGCTTGAGGGGGCTCGTATTTTCGGGCGCTCAATCGGGCACTGAAGCTTTCTTT.

The chain joins TRBV28 to TRBJ2-1, with D uncertain. The CDR3 consists of 13 residues. V gave up 3 bases and J gave up 9 bases, with 12 bases separating them. Germline assignment: CDR1 MDHEN and CDR2 SYDVKM. The CDR3 is CASSLPSETEQFF. DNA for the CDR3: TGTGCCAGCAGTTTGCCCAGTGAGACTGAGCAGTTCTTC.

This clonotype was counted ten times or more. The chain joins TRBV7-2 to TRBJ2-5, with D perhaps matching TRBD2 (5 bases). The germline V gene encodes CDR1 SGHTA and CDR2 FQGNSA. Trimming cost V 5 bases and J 5 bases, with 12 bases left between them. This CDR3 is built from 13 residues. CDR3 in amino acids: CASSVRVGETQYF. The CDR3 DNA sequence: TGTGCCAGCAGCGTGCGGGTCGGTGAGACCCAGTACTTC.

This chain uses TRBV6-1 with TRBJ2-4; TRBD1 is a possible D gene (5 bases). CDR3 length equals 16 residues. CDR1 is MNHNS, CDR2 SASEGT, per germline. The ends were cut back, 6 bases at V and 0 bases at J, with 15 bases in the middle. The CDR3 spells CASRANLGVAKNIQYF. CDR3 bases: TGTGCCAGCAGGGCCAATTTAGGGGTAGCCAAAAACATTCAGTACTTC.

This clonotype has more than one count but fewer than ten. This rearrangement joins TRBV7-9 to TRBJ1-2; 10 bases are shared with TRBD1. CDR3 size: 17 residues. With 3 bases clipped from V and 3 bases from J, the junction kept 10 bases outside the gene matches. CDR1 and CDR2 (germline): SEHNR, FQNEAQ (reference sequence). The CDR3 sequence: CASSFPPPGQGHYGYTF. DNA of the CDR3: TGTGCCAGCAGCTTCCCTCCCCCGGGACAGGGGCACTATGGCTACACCTTC.

The chain couples TRBV29-1 to TRBJ2-1; D assignment may be TRBD1 or TRBD2 (6 bases each). Trimming stripped 3 bases from V and 9 bases from J, with 24 bases between. The germline V gene has CDR1 SQVTM and CDR2 ANQGSEA. This CDR3 is 16 amino acids long. CDR3 residues: CSVEPRGAGWASEQFF. For the CDR3, the DNA is TGCAGCGTTGAGCCGAGGGGGGCAGGATGGGCGAGTGAGCAGTTCTTC.